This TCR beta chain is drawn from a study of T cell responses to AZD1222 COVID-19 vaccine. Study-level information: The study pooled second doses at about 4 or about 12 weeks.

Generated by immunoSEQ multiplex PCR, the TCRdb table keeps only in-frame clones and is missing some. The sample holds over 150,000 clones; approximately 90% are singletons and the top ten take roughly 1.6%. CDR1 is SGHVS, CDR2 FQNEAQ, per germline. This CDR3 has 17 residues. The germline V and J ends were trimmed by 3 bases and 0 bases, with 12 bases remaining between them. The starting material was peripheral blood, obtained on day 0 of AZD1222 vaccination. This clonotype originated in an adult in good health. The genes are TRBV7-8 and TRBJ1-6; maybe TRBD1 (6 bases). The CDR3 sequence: CASSFGQMSSYNSPLHF. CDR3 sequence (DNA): TGTGCCAGCAGCTTCGGACAGATGAGCTCCTATAATTCACCCCTCCACTTT.